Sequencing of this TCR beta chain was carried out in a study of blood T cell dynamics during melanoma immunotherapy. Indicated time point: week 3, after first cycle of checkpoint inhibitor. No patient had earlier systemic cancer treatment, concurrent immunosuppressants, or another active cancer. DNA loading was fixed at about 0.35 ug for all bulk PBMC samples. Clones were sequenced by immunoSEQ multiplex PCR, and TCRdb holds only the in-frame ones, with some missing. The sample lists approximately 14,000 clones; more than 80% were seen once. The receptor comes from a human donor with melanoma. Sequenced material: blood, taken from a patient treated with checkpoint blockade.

The CDR3 is CASSLEASGSLYEQYF. CDR3 DNA: TGTGCCAGCAGCTTGGAGGCTAGCGGGAGTCTGTACGAGCAGTACTTC. This chain joins TRBV5-4 and TRBJ2-7, with TRBD2 matching over 10 bases. CDR3 length: 16 amino acids. Per germline, CDR1 SGHNT and CDR2 YYREEE (reference sequence). V was pared by 0 bases and J by 4 bases, with 7 bases of the junction left unmatched.